This T cell receptor (beta chain) was found in a study of control samples from healthy donors and cancer patients. The table came from immunoSEQ multiplex PCR; TCRdb's copy has only in-frame clones and leaves some out. The sample consists of 90,000 or so clones, around 89% of them appearing once. The CDR3 is 15 amino acids. Germline values: CDR1 LNHDA, CDR2 SQIVND (reference sequence). The V gene end was trimmed by 2 bases and the J gene end by 3 bases; junction bases not matched to a gene: 3. The sample was blood. This TCR derives from a woman in her 70s in good health. The J gene is TRBJ1-3, the V gene TRBV19; 8 bases match TRBD1. CDR3 nucleotide sequence: TGTGCCAGTAGTATACAGGGGGCAGGTGGAAACACCATATATTTT. Translation: CASSIQGAGGNTIYF.